These 8 T cell receptor beta chains originate from one sample sequenced in a study of T cell changes during pregnancy in multiple sclerosis. Profiled with immunoSEQ multiplex PCR; TCRdb holds only in-frame clones, not every one. The sample contains about 100,000 clones, 92% of which appear only once. The sequencing here drew on peripheral blood, taken after pregnancy. The receptors originated from a female donor with multiple sclerosis, enrolled in a pregnancy study.

This CDR3 reads CASSRTGDTEAFF. In DNA, the CDR3 is TGCGCCAGCAGCAGGACAGGGGACACTGAAGCTTTCTTT. The rearrangement joins TRBV5-1 to TRBJ1-1; TRBD1 agrees at 9 bases. The length of the CDR3 is 13 residues. The trim removed 4 bases at V and 3 bases at J, leaving 1 base unmatched. Germline CDR1 and CDR2: SGHRS and YFSETQ.

This clone was picked up one time. The chain employs TRBV6-5 and TRBJ2-5; D is unclear. Germline V gives CDR1 MNHEY, CDR2 SVGAGI. This CDR3 contains 12 residues. Trimming shortened V by 6 bases and J by 4 bases, and 9 bases separated the two germline ends. CDR3 in amino acids: CASSPNGETQYF. CDR3 nucleotide sequence: TGTGCCAGCAGCCCAAACGGAGAGACCCAGTACTTC.

This clone came up once. The genes are TRBV7-2 and TRBJ1-4, with D possibly matching TRBD1 (6 bases). Trimming took 5 bases from V and 8 from J, leaving 15 bases between them. Per germline, CDR1 SGHTA and CDR2 FQGNSA. This CDR3 comprises 14 residues. In nucleotides, the CDR3 is TGTGCCAGCAGCCCTGGCAGGGGCGGAGAAAAACTGTTTTTT. Protein: CASSPGRGGEKLFF.

This chain connects TRBV10-3 to TRBJ2-2; no clear D gene. With 2 bases removed from V and 2 bases from J, the gap between germline ends came to 9 bases. Germline CDR1 and CDR2: ENHRY and SYGVKD. The CDR3 totals 15 residues. CDR3 nucleotides: TGTGCCATCAGTGAGATTCCGGTTAACACCGGGGAGCTGTTTTTT. Its translation: CAISEIPVNTGELFF.

This chain joins TRBV28 and TRBJ2-3; weak D call: TRBD2 (6 bases). V gave up 5 bases and J gave up 2 bases, with 11 bases separating them. The germline CDR1 and CDR2 sequences are MDHEN and SYDVKM. This CDR3 is built from 14 residues. The CDR3 is CASSPGTDTDTQYF. The CDR3 nucleotides are TGTGCCAGCAGTCCCGGGACTGACACAGATACGCAGTATTTT.

The chain joins TRBV2 to TRBJ1-6; D uncertain. This CDR3 comprises 13 residues. CDR1 and CDR2 from the germline V gene are SNHLY and FYNNEI. The V and J ends lost 6 bases and 12 bases respectively, with 15 bases between them. This CDR3 is CASSEDLERPLHF. As DNA, the CDR3 is TGTGCCAGCAGCGAGGATCTAGAAAGACCCCTCCACTTT.

The V and J genes are TRBV6-1 and TRBJ1-5; D possibly corresponds to TRBD1 (5 bases). Looked up from germline, CDR1 is MNHNS and CDR2 is SASEGT. V shed 4 bases and J shed 0 bases, with 16 bases lying between them. The CDR3 is 17 amino acids. The CDR3 sequence: CASSGLPTESSNQPQHF. The CDR3 DNA reads as TGTGCCAGCAGTGGACTCCCGACAGAGTCTAGCAATCAGCCCCAGCATTTT.

The V call is TRBV7-2, the J call TRBJ2-7; D might be TRBD1 (6 bases). The CDR3 contains 15 residues. Trimming took off 0 bases at V and 1 base at J, with 10 bases between the two ends. Germline-derived CDR1 and CDR2 are SGHTA and FQGNSA. CDR3 region: CASSLAGGESYEQYF. The DNA for the CDR3 is TGTGCCAGCAGCTTAGCAGGGGGTGAGTCCTACGAGCAGTACTTC.